This TCR beta chain stems from a study of blood T cell repertoires in COVID-19. The overall study: COVID-19 samples collected from the United States, Italy and Spain covered acute and convalescent phases. The cDNA or gDNA used as material had been derived from T cells, B-cell-depleted T cells, or PBMCs.

Original methodology: Researchers report that nucleated cell counts were estimated from reference gene primer amplification. Sequencing was performed with immunoSEQ multiplex PCR; in TCRdb, only in-frame clones are kept and a portion is missing. That table furnishes V, J and clone size, whereas the DNA furnished D and trimming. The table includes fewer than 95,000 clones, just over 85% detected once. In germline, CDR1 is SGHTA, CDR2 FQGNSA. There are 15 residues in the CDR3. The V end lost 3 bases, the J end lost 4 bases, and 12 bases lay between the germline ends. This chain joins TRBV7-2 and TRBJ2-2; the D is unclear. The receptor was isolated from a man aged 50 to 60 with active or convalescent COVID-19. The specimen was peripheral blood. The CDR3 reads CASSFRPRSTGELFF. The DNA for the CDR3 is TGTGCCAGCAGCTTCAGGCCGAGAAGCACCGGGGAGCTGTTTTTT.